What follows is one TCR beta chain and its context. Its antigen is unidentified. The data were taken from a study of T-cell reconstitution after alpha-beta-depleted transplantation in children. Study-level points and caveats: Some patients showed high day-60 TCRbeta diversity, which derived from surviving recipient T cells and thymic progenitors. From newly produced T cells came most of the T-cell counts and diversity one year after transplant.

This sample's TCRbeta library carried unique molecular identifier barcodes. Each CDR3 protein gets one entry after TCRdb re-called the PCR reads with MiXCR. The table records about 470,000 distinct CDR3 sequences, roughly 43% of them present only once. Germline CDR1 reads SEHNR; CDR2 reads FQNEAQ (reference sequence). The CDR3 length is 15 residues. J lost 1 base, V lost 1 base, and 3 bases had no gene match. Here the sequenced sample was PBMCs, taken before TCRalphabeta/CD19-depleted stem cell transplant. The sequence was collected from a girl aged 2 to 9 with aplastic anemia, due to receive a stem cell transplant. J is TRBJ1-1 and V is TRBV7-9; 7 bases match TRBD1. CDR3 loop: CASSLGRTGNTEAFF. The CDR3 DNA follows: TGTGCCAGCAGCTTAGGGAGGACAGGGAACACTGAAGCTTTCTTT.